This is a list of T cell receptor beta chains from one sample in a study of shared clonotypes between healthy human individuals. Libraries were prepared by immunoSEQ multiplex PCR; TCRdb keeps only in-frame clonotypes and omits some of them. The repertoire holds some 470,000 clones, with over 60% as singletons. Sequenced material: PBMCs. These receptors came from a woman aged 40 to 55 in good health. Some clones in this sample may be carry-over from other donors' samples. Both conserved end residues are part of each CDR3. Fields, in order: V gene, J gene, clone size, D gene, CDR3 DNA, CDR3 protein. The D gene is left open where the match is weak. The size field is filled for only some rows; it gives once, few, many or a size class.

v_gene: TRBV7-9; j_gene: TRBJ2-3; abundance: -; d_gene: -; CDR3nt: TGTGCCAGTCTTCGGTCGGGGGTCGGAACAGATACGCAGTATTTT; CDR3aa: CASLRSGVGTDTQYF
v_gene: TRBV7-9; j_gene: TRBJ2-7; abundance: -; d_gene: -; CDR3nt: TGTGCCAGCAGCTTAGTATACGAGCAGTACTTC; CDR3aa: CASSLVYEQYF
v_gene: TRBV30; j_gene: TRBJ1-5; abundance: -; d_gene: -; CDR3nt: TGTGCCTGGAGTGGGGCATCTTACAATCAGCCCCAGCATTTT; CDR3aa: CAWSGASYNQPQHF
v_gene: TRBV28; j_gene: TRBJ1-4; abundance: -; d_gene: -; CDR3nt: TGTGCCAGCAGCTCAGGGTCAACTAATGAAAAACTGTTTTTT; CDR3aa: CASSSGSTNEKLFF
v_gene: TRBV7-3; j_gene: TRBJ2-2; abundance: -; d_gene: TRBD2; CDR3nt: TGTGCCAGCAGCTTAAACCCAGCGGGACCCACCGGGGAGCTGTTTTTT; CDR3aa: CASSLNPAGPTGELFF
v_gene: TRBV28; j_gene: TRBJ2-7; abundance: once; d_gene: TRBD2; CDR3nt: TGTGCCAGCAGTTTTCAAACTAGCGGGAGAGCCGTTAGGAGTTCCTACGAACAGTACTTC; CDR3aa: CASSFQTSGRAVRSSYEQYF
v_gene: TRBV5-1; j_gene: TRBJ2-2; abundance: -; d_gene: TRBD1; CDR3nt: TGCGCCAGCAGCGTGGGACAGGCGAACACCGGGGAGCTGTTTTTT; CDR3aa: CASSVGQANTGELFF
v_gene: TRBV6-1; j_gene: TRBJ2-7; abundance: few; d_gene: -; CDR3nt: TGTGCCAGCAGGCAGGATAGGGTGGAGCAGTACTTC; CDR3aa: CASRQDRVEQYF
v_gene: TRBV2; j_gene: TRBJ2-7; abundance: -; d_gene: -; CDR3nt: TGTGCCAGCAGTAAAACGCTACCCCTGGGTGGCGAGCAGTACTTC; CDR3aa: CASSKTLPLGGEQYF
v_gene: TRBV7-2; j_gene: TRBJ2-5; abundance: -; d_gene: TRBD1; CDR3nt: TGTGCCAGCAGCTCACCTGGGACAGTTGGGCAGTACTTC; CDR3aa: CASSSPGTVGQYF
v_gene: TRBV18; j_gene: TRBJ2-1; abundance: many; d_gene: -; CDR3nt: TGTGCCAGCCACTCCGATCGGGACGTACAGTTCTTC; CDR3aa: CASHSDRDVQFF
v_gene: TRBV30; j_gene: TRBJ2-5; abundance: once; d_gene: -; CDR3nt: TGTGCCTGGAATAGCGACGAGACCCAGTACTTC; CDR3aa: CAWNSDETQYF
v_gene: TRBV28; j_gene: TRBJ1-5; abundance: -; d_gene: -; CDR3nt: TGTGCCAGCAGCTCTGACAGTGGAAATCAGCCCCAGCATTTT; CDR3aa: CASSSDSGNQPQHF
v_gene: TRBV27; j_gene: TRBJ2-5; abundance: -; d_gene: -; CDR3nt: TGTGCCAGCAGTGCGTGGGACCCGGGGTTGCAAGAGACCCAGTACTTC; CDR3aa: CASSAWDPGLQETQYF
v_gene: TRBV19; j_gene: TRBJ1-1; abundance: -; d_gene: TRBD1; CDR3nt: TGTGCCAGTAGTATGCCCCGGGACAGGCCCTACACTGAAGCTTTCTTT; CDR3aa: CASSMPRDRPYTEAFF
v_gene: TRBV19; j_gene: TRBJ1-2; abundance: -; d_gene: -; CDR3nt: TGTGCCAGTAGTGCGGCAGACTATGGCTACACCTTC; CDR3aa: CASSAADYGYTF
v_gene: TRBV9; j_gene: TRBJ2-2; abundance: few; d_gene: TRBD1; CDR3nt: TGTGCCAGCAGCCATCCCGGGACAGGGGTTGGGGAGCTGTTTTTT; CDR3aa: CASSHPGTGVGELFF
v_gene: TRBV6-1; j_gene: TRBJ2-7; abundance: many; d_gene: TRBD2; CDR3nt: TGTGCCACCCCCGGGACTAGCGCCTCCTACGAGCAGTACTTC; CDR3aa: CATPGTSASYEQYF
v_gene: TRBV9; j_gene: TRBJ2-2; abundance: -; d_gene: -; CDR3nt: TGTGCCAGCAGCCCCAGCGGGAACACCGGGGAGCTGTTTTTT; CDR3aa: CASSPSGNTGELFF
v_gene: TRBV18; j_gene: TRBJ2-1; abundance: -; d_gene: -; CDR3nt: TGTGCCAGCTCACCACCGGCGGGGAGCTCCTACAATGAGCAGTTCTTC; CDR3aa: CASSPPAGSSYNEQFF
v_gene: TRBV4-3; j_gene: TRBJ2-1; abundance: -; d_gene: -; CDR3nt: TGCGCCAGCAGCCGAGGCACAGGACCCTACAATGAGCAGTTCTTC; CDR3aa: CASSRGTGPYNEQFF
v_gene: TRBV6-1; j_gene: TRBJ1-1; abundance: -; d_gene: TRBD1; CDR3nt: TGTGCCAGCAGTGAATTCGCCGGGACAGCGAACACTGAAGCTTTCTTT; CDR3aa: CASSEFAGTANTEAFF
v_gene: TRBV5-1; j_gene: TRBJ2-7; abundance: -; d_gene: TRBD2; CDR3nt: TGCGCCAGCAGCTTGGAAGGACTAGCGGGAGGGCGGGGGTCCGGCGAGCAGTACTTC; CDR3aa: CASSLEGLAGGRGSGEQYF
v_gene: TRBV11-2; j_gene: TRBJ2-7; abundance: -; d_gene: -; CDR3nt: TGTGCCAGCAGCTTAGTATCCTACGAGCAGTACTTC; CDR3aa: CASSLVSYEQYF
v_gene: TRBV2; j_gene: TRBJ2-5; abundance: -; d_gene: TRBD2; CDR3nt: TGTGCCAGCGGTTACAGTTGGGGACTAGCGGGAGGTTCCCAAGAGACCCAGTACTTC; CDR3aa: CASGYSWGLAGGSQETQYF
v_gene: TRBV7-7; j_gene: TRBJ2-3; abundance: -; d_gene: TRBD2; CDR3nt: TGTGCCAGCAGCCCTACTAGCGGGAGGCAAGATACGCAGTATTTT; CDR3aa: CASSPTSGRQDTQYF
v_gene: TRBV4-2; j_gene: TRBJ2-1; abundance: many; d_gene: -; CDR3nt: TGTGCCAGCAGCCAAGATGCGGACAGCCGTTCCTACAATGAGCAGTTCTTC; CDR3aa: CASSQDADSRSYNEQFF
v_gene: TRBV19; j_gene: TRBJ2-3; abundance: few; d_gene: -; CDR3nt: TGTGCCAGTAGTACTGCTGGGACTAGCACAGATACGCAGTATTTT; CDR3aa: CASSTAGTSTDTQYF
v_gene: TRBV2; j_gene: TRBJ2-5; abundance: -; d_gene: -; CDR3nt: TGTGCCAGCAGCGGAGACGCCAAAGAGACCCAGTACTTC; CDR3aa: CASSGDAKETQYF
v_gene: TRBV28; j_gene: TRBJ2-1; abundance: -; d_gene: TRBD2; CDR3nt: TGTGCCAGCAGTCCAAGCGGGGCCGGGAATGAGCAGTTCTTC; CDR3aa: CASSPSGAGNEQFF
v_gene: TRBV7-8; j_gene: TRBJ1-5; abundance: -; d_gene: -; CDR3nt: TGTGCCAGCAGCTTAGGTGGGGCCAGACGCAATCAGCCCCAGCATTTT; CDR3aa: CASSLGGARRNQPQHF
v_gene: TRBV5-6; j_gene: TRBJ1-2; abundance: -; d_gene: TRBD1; CDR3nt: TGTGCCAGCAGCCCTCCGGACAGGGGGCAATATGGCTACACCTTC; CDR3aa: CASSPPDRGQYGYTF
v_gene: TRBV2; j_gene: TRBJ1-1; abundance: -; d_gene: -; CDR3nt: TGTGCCAGCAGCCTGGCCGGCCCCGGGAACACTGAAGCTTTCTTT; CDR3aa: CASSLAGPGNTEAFF
v_gene: TRBV9; j_gene: TRBJ1-1; abundance: -; d_gene: -; CDR3nt: TGTGCCAGCAGCCCCACAGGTGCAGGGAACACTGAAGCTTTCTTT; CDR3aa: CASSPTGAGNTEAFF
v_gene: TRBV2; j_gene: TRBJ2-5; abundance: -; d_gene: -; CDR3nt: TGTGCCAGCAGTGAAGGTGTGGGGGAGACCCAGTACTTC; CDR3aa: CASSEGVGETQYF
v_gene: TRBV21-1; j_gene: TRBJ2-7; abundance: -; d_gene: -; CDR3nt: TGTGCCAGCTGGGGGGACCCCTACGAGCAGTACTTC; CDR3aa: CASWGDPYEQYF
v_gene: TRBV28; j_gene: TRBJ2-5; abundance: -; d_gene: -; CDR3nt: TGTGCGATCGAGGAGGGGGCAAGAGAGACCCAGTACTTC; CDR3aa: CAIEEGARETQYF
v_gene: TRBV27; j_gene: TRBJ1-4; abundance: few; d_gene: -; CDR3nt: TGTGCCAGCAGTTTCCTCCGGGAGCCTAATGAAAAACTGTTTTTT; CDR3aa: CASSFLREPNEKLFF
v_gene: TRBV7-6; j_gene: TRBJ1-5; abundance: -; d_gene: -; CDR3nt: TGTGCCAGCAGCTTAGGAGGTTTTGATCAGCCCCAGCATTTT; CDR3aa: CASSLGGFDQPQHF
v_gene: TRBV10-2; j_gene: TRBJ1-1; abundance: -; d_gene: -; CDR3nt: TGCGCCAGCAGCGAGATTGGGACAGAAGCTTTCTTT; CDR3aa: CASSEIGTEAFF
v_gene: TRBV27; j_gene: TRBJ1-3; abundance: -; d_gene: TRBD1; CDR3nt: TGTGCCAGCAGTTTGGCGCAGGGGGTAAACACCATATATTTT; CDR3aa: CASSLAQGVNTIYF
v_gene: TRBV27; j_gene: TRBJ1-1; abundance: -; d_gene: TRBD1; CDR3nt: TGTGCCAGCAGTTTATCTCCCCGGAGGACAGGGGGGGCTGAAGCTTTCTTT; CDR3aa: CASSLSPRRTGGAEAFF
v_gene: TRBV5-5; j_gene: TRBJ2-1; abundance: few; d_gene: -; CDR3nt: TGTGCCAGCAGCTTGGGACTAGGAACCTACAATGAGCAGTTCTTC; CDR3aa: CASSLGLGTYNEQFF
v_gene: TRBV4-3; j_gene: TRBJ2-2; abundance: once; d_gene: -; CDR3nt: TGCGCCAGCAGCCAAGAAAGCCTAGCGTTATACCCCGGGGAGCTGTTTTTT; CDR3aa: CASSQESLALYPGELFF